This T cell receptor beta chain was captured by sequencing in a study of T-cell memory formation after mild COVID-19. MiXCR, applied by TCRdb to the 5' RACE reads, yields one record per CDR3 protein. The sample includes more than 120,000 distinct CDR3 sequences, about 19% of them seen just once. The table lists this clonotype with a few counts. The germline V gene has CDR1 SGHNT and CDR2 YENEEA. The V segment lost 4 bases and the J segment 1 base; nucleotides outside the gene matches: 5. The CDR3 runs 15 residues. The J gene is TRBJ1-1, the V gene TRBV11-3; TRBD1 matches 8 bases. The TCR originated in an adult woman who had mild COVID-19 (a few samples of this study predate the infection). Cell type and time point are not known. The sample consisted of PBMCs or a T cell subset sorted from them (not recorded which). CDR3 region: CASSSGGVGNTEAFF. The CDR3 bases are TGTGCCAGCAGCTCAGGGGGCGTTGGGAACACTGAAGCTTTCTTT.